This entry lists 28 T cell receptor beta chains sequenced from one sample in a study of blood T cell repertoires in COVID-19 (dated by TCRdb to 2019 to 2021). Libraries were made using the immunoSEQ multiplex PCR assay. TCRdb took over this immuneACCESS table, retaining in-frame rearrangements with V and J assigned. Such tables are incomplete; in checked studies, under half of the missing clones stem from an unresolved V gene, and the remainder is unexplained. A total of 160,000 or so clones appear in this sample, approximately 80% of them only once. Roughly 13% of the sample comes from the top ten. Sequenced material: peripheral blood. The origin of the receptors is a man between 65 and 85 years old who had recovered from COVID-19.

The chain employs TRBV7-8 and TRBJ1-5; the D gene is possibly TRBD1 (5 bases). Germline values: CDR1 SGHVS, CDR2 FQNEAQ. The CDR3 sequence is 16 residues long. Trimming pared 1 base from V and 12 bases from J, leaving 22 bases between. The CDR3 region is CASSLVGAGPYNVQHF. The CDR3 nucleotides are TGTGCCAGCAGCTTAGTTGGGGCAGGGCCGTATAATGTCCAGCATTTT.

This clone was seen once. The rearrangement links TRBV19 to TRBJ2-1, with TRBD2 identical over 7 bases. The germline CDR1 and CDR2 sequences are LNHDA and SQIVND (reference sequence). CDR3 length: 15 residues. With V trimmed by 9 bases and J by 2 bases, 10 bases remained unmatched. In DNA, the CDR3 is TGTGCCAGAACCGCCTGGGGGACTACCTACAATGAGCAGTTCTTC. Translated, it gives CARTAWGTTYNEQFF.

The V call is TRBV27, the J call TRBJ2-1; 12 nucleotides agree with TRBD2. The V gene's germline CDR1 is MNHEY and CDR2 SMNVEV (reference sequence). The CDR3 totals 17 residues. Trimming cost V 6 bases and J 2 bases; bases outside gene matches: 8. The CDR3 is CASRSTSGSPPYNEQFF. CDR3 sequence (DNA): TGTGCCAGCAGGTCGACTAGCGGGAGTCCCCCCTACAATGAGCAGTTCTTC.

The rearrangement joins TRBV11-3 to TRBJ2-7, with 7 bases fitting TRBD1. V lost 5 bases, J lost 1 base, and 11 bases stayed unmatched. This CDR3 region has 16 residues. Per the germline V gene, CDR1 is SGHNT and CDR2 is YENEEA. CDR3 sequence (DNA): TGTGCCAGCAGCCCAAGTGGGACAGCGAAATCCTACGAGCAGTACTTC. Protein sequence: CASSPSGTAKSYEQYF.

In DNA, the CDR3 is TGTGCCAGCAGTTTATTGGCTAGCGGGTCCTACGAGCAGTACTTC. This sequence encodes CASSLLASGSYEQYF. The chain links TRBV27 to TRBJ2-7, with 8 bases identical to TRBD2. The V gene's germline CDR1 is MNHEY and CDR2 SMNVEV (reference sequence). V dropped 1 base and J dropped 1; count of bases not matched to a gene: 3. This CDR3 has 15 residues.

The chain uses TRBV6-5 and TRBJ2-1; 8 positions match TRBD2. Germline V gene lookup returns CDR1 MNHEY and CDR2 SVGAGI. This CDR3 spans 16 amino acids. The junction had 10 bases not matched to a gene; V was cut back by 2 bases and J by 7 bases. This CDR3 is CASSYLTSGGRNEQFF. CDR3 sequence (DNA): TGTGCCAGCAGTTACCTAACTAGCGGAGGGAGGAATGAGCAGTTCTTC.

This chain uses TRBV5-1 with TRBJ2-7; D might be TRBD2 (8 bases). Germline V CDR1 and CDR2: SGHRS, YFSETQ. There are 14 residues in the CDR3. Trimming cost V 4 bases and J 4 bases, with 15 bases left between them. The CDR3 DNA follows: TGCGCCAGCAGCCGGGAGGGGGCGGGGTACGAGCAGTACTTC. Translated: CASSREGAGYEQYF. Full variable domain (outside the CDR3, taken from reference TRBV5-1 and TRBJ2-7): KAGVTQTPRYLIKTRGQQVTLSCSPISGHRSVSWYQQTPGQGLQFLFEYFSETQRNKGNFPGRFSGRQFSNSRSEMNVSTLELGDSALYLCASSREGAGYEQYFGPGTRLTVT.

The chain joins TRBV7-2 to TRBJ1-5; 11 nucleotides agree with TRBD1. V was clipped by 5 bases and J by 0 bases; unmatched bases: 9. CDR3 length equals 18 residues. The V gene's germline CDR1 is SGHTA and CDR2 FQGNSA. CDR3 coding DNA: TGTGCCAGCAGCCCGGGGACAGGGGGAACCCTTAGCAATCAGCCCCAGCATTTT. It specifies CASSPGTGGTLSNQPQHF.

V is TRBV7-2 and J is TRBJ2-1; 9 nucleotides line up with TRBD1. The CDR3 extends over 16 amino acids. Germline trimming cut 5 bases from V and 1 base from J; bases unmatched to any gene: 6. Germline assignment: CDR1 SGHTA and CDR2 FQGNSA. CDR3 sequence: CASSRNGQGSYNEQFF. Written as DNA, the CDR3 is TGTGCCAGCAGCCGCAACGGACAGGGGTCCTACAATGAGCAGTTCTTC.

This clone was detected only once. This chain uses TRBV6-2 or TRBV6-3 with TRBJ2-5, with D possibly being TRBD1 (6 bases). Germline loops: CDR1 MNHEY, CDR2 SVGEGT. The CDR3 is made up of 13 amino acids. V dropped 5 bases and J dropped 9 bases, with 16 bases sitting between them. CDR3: CASSRGSVQSQYF. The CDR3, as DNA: TGTGCCAGCAGTAGGGGGTCTGTGCAATCCCAGTACTTC.

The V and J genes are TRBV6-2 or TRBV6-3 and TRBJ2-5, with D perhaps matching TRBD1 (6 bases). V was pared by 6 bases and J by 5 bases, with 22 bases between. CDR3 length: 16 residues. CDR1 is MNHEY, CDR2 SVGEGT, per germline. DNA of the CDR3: TGTGCCAGCAGCCGCTTTCTTTCTACAGGGTCGGAGACCCAGTACTTC. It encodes CASSRFLSTGSETQYF.

The CDR3, as DNA: TGTGCCACAAGACAGGGGGGTATTAAGAATTCACCCCTCCACTTT. Translating gives CATRQGGIKNSPLHF. The chain is built from TRBV28 and TRBJ1-6; 9 bases align to TRBD1. Germline-derived CDR1 and CDR2 are MDHEN and SYDVKM. With 10 bases clipped from V and 7 bases from J, the junction kept 11 bases outside the gene matches. This CDR3 contains 15 residues.

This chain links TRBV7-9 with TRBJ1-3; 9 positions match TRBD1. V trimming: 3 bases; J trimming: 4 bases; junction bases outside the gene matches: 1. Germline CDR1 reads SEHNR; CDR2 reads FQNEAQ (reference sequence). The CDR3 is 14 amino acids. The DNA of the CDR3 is TGTGCCAGCAGCTTTACAGGGGGCGGAAACACCATATATTTT. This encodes CASSFTGGGNTIYF.

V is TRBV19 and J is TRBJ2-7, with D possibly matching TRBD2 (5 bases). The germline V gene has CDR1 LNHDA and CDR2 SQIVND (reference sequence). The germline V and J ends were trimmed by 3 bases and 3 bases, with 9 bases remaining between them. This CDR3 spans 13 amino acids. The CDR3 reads CASSIEGGYEQYF. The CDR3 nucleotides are TGTGCCAGTAGTATTGAGGGTGGCTACGAGCAGTACTTC.

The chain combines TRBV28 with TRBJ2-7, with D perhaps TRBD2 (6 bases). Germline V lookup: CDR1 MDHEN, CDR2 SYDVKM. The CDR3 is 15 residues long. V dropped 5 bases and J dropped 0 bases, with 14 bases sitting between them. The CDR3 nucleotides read TGTGCCAGCAGTCCCCAACGGGGGAGCTCCTACGAGCAGTACTTC. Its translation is CASSPQRGSSYEQYF.

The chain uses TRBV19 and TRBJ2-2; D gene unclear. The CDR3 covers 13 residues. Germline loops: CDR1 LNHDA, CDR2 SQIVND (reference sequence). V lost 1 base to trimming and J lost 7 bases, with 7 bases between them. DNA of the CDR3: TGTGCCAGTAGTATAGTGGCAAACGGGGAGCTGTTTTTT. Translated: CASSIVANGELFF.

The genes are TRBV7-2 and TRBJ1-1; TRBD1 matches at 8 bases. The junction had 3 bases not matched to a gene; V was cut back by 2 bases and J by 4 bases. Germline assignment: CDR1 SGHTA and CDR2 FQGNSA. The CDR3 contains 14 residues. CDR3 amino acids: CASSLQGAFTEAFF. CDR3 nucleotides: TGTGCCAGCAGCTTACAGGGGGCGTTCACTGAAGCTTTCTTT.

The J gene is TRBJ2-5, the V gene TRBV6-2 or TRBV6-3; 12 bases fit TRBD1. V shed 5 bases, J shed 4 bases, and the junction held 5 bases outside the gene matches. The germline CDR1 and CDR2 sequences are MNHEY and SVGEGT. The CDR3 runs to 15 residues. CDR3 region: CASSGGTGGRETQYF. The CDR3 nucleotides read TGTGCCAGCAGTGGCGGGACAGGGGGCCGAGAGACCCAGTACTTC.

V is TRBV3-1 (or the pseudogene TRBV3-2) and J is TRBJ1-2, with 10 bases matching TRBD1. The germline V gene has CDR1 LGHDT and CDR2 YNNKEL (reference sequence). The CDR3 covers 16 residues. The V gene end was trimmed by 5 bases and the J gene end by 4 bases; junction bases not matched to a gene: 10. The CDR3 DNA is TGTGCCAGCAGCAGCCACCGGGACAGGGGAGCCTATGGCTACACCTTC. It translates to CASSSHRDRGAYGYTF.

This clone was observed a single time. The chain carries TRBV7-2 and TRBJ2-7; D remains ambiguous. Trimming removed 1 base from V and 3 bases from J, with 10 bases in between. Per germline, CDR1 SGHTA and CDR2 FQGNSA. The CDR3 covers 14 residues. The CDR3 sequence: CASSLVTSGYEQYF. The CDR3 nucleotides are TGTGCCAGCAGCTTAGTTACCTCCGGCTACGAGCAGTACTTC.

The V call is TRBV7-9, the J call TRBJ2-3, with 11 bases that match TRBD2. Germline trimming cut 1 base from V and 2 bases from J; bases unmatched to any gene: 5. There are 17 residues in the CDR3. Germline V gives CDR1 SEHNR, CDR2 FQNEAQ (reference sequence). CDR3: CASSLGASGRTTDTQYF. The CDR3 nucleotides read TGTGCCAGCAGCTTAGGGGCTAGCGGGAGGACCACAGATACGCAGTATTTT.

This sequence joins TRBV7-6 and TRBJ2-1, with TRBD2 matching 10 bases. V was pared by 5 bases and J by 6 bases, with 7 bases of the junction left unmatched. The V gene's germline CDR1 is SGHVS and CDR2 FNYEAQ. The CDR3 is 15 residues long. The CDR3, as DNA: TGTGCCAGCAGCCTAACGGGACTAGCGACCAATGAGCAGTTCTTC. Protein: CASSLTGLATNEQFF.

The CDR3 region has the DNA TGCGCCAGCAGCTCAGACGTAGGGGTAGGTGGCTACACCTTC. It is translated as CASSSDVGVGGYTF. V is TRBV5-1 and J is TRBJ1-2, with D perhaps TRBD1 (5 bases). The V gene's germline CDR1 is SGHRS and CDR2 YFSETQ. Trimming took 3 bases from V and 7 from J, leaving 16 bases between them. CDR3 length: 14 residues.

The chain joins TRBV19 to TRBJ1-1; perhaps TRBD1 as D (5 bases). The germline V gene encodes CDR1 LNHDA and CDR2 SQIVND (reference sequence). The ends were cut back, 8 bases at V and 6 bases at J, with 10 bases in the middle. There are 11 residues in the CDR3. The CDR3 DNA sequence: TGTGCCAGTCTTGGGGGGGCTGAAGCTTTCTTT. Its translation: CASLGGAEAFF.

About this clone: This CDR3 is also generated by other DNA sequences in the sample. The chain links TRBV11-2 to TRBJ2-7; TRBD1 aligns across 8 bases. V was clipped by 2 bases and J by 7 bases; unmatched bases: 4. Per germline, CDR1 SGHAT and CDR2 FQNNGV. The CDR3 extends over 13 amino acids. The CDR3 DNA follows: TGTGCCAGCAGCTTACAGGGGGCAGGTGAGCAGTACTTC. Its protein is CASSLQGAGEQYF.

Here the CDR3 reads CASSPGGGIVSYEQYF. CDR3 DNA sequence: TGTGCCAGCAGCCCGGGGGGAGGGATCGTATCGTACGAGCAGTACTTC. The chain is built from TRBV7-2 and TRBJ2-7, with 7 bases that match TRBD2. Germline V gene data show CDR1 as SGHTA and CDR2 as FQGNSA. This CDR3 contains 16 residues. J gave up 4 bases and V 5 bases, and 14 bases lay outside the gene matches.

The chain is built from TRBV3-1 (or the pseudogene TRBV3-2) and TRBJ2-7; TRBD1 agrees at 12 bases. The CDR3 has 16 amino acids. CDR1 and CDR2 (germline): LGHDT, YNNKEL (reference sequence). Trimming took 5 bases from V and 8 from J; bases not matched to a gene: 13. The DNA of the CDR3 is TGTGCCAGCAGCGGGGACCCGGGACAGGGGGCAGGAAAGCAGTACTTC. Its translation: CASSGDPGQGAGKQYF.

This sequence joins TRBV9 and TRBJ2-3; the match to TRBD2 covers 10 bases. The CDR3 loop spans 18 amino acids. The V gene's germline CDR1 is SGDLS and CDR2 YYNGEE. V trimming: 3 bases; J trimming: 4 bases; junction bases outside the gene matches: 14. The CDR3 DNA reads TGTGCCAGCAGCGGCAGGGTAGACCAGCGGGAGGGATCAGATACGCAGTATTTT. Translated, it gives CASSGRVDQREGSDTQYF. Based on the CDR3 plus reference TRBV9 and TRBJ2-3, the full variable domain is DSGVTQTPKHLITATGQRVTLRCSPRSGDLSVYWYQQSLDQGLQFLIQYYNGEERAKGNILERFSAQQFPDLHSELNLSSLELGDSALYFCASSGRVDQREGSDTQYFGPGTRLTVL.